The 11 T cell receptor beta chains given below trace back to one sample, sequenced in a study of blood T cell repertoires in COVID-19. The assay was immunoSEQ multiplex PCR, and TCRdb's table has in-frame clones only and misses some. The sample records 250,000 to 300,000 clones, over 65% being singletons. The material sequenced was peripheral blood. The receptors stem from a woman at least 80 years old with acute or convalescent COVID-19.

The chain carries TRBV9 and TRBJ2-5; 8 positions agree with TRBD1. The CDR3 has 13 residues. The V gene's germline CDR1 is SGDLS and CDR2 YYNGEE. The J segment lost 4 bases and the V segment lost 2 bases, leaving 1 base of the junction unmatched. The CDR3 region has the DNA TGTGCCAGCAGCGTGACAGGGGTAGAGACCCAGTACTTC. Protein product: CASSVTGVETQYF.

The gene calls are TRBV18 and TRBJ2-7, with TRBD1 as a possible D gene (6 bases). The CDR3 runs 16 residues. Per germline, CDR1 KGHSH and CDR2 LQKENI. Trimming pared 3 bases from V and 2 bases from J, leaving 17 bases between. This CDR3 reads CASSPRKGQTTYEQYF. CDR3 in DNA: TGTGCCAGCTCACCCAGGAAAGGACAGACCACCTACGAGCAGTACTTC.

CDR3 DNA sequence: TGTGCCAGCAGTCCATACTCGACAGGGAGCTCCTACGAGCAGTACTTC. Its protein product is CASSPYSTGSSYEQYF. The rearrangement links TRBV2 to TRBJ2-7, with 7 bases identical to TRBD1. From germline, CDR1 is SNHLY and CDR2 FYNNEI. The CDR3 is 16 amino acids. Trimming cost V 5 bases and J 0 bases; bases outside gene matches: 10.

This clone was picked up one time. The chain joins TRBV12-2 to TRBJ1-1; the D segment call TRBD1 is taken from the table without a DNA check. TRBV12-2 corresponds to a pseudogene. The CDR3 is 16 residues long. The CDR3 DNA reads TGTGCAAGTCGCACTACAGGGCTTCTGCCCGACACTGAAGCTTTCTTT. It specifies CASRTTGLLPDTEAFF.

The chain couples TRBV19 to TRBJ1-6; D possibly corresponds to TRBD1 (5 bases). This CDR3 comprises 13 residues. V shed 5 bases and J shed 7 bases, with 9 bases lying between them. From germline, CDR1 is LNHDA and CDR2 SQIVND (reference sequence). CDR3 sequence reads: CASSPGGNSPLHF. The CDR3 coding sequence is TGTGCCAGTAGTCCCGGGGGGAATTCACCCCTCCACTTT.

This chain links TRBV29-1 with TRBJ1-4, with 9 bases lining up with TRBD1. The CDR3 spans 13 residues. V lost 7 bases and J lost 4; bases outside the gene matches: 4. The germline V gene has CDR1 SQVTM and CDR2 ANQGSEA. The CDR3 DNA reads as TGCAGCGCCTTGGGACAGGGTAATGAAAAACTGTTTTTT. This gives the protein CSALGQGNEKLFF. The variable domain in full, completed from reference TRBV29-1 and TRBJ1-4, reads SAVISQKPSRDICQRGTSLTIQCQVDSQVTMMFWYRQQPGQSLTLIATANQGSEATYESGFVIDKFPISRPNLTFSTLTVSNMSPEDSSIYLCSALGQGNEKLFFGSGTQLSVL.

This sequence joins TRBV5-7 and TRBJ1-5; D unresolved. TRBV5-7 is assigned to the ORF class and has an uncertain function. V was clipped by 4 bases and J by 1 base, with 9 bases between them. The CDR3 totals 14 residues. The CDR3 sequence: CASSEGWSNQPQHF. For the CDR3, the DNA is TGTGCCAGCAGCGAGGGTTGGAGCAATCAGCCCCAGCATTTT.

The chain links TRBV10-3 to TRBJ1-4; 9 bases agree with TRBD1. V was clipped by 6 bases and J by 5 bases; unmatched bases: 7. The CDR3 has 15 residues. The germline gives CDR1 ENHRY, CDR2 SYGVKD. The CDR3 bases are TGTGCCATCAGGGGTACCGGGACAGGGAATGAAAAACTGTTTTTT. Protein sequence: CAIRGTGTGNEKLFF.

This clone was counted a single time. The chain uses TRBV6-1 and TRBJ1-1; unclear D gene. CDR1 MNHNS and CDR2 SASEGT come from the germline V gene. The CDR3 contains 11 residues. The germline V and J ends were trimmed by 3 bases and 11 bases, with 10 bases remaining between them. CDR3: CASSDQSWAFF. The CDR3, as DNA: TGTGCCAGCAGTGACCAGTCTTGGGCTTTCTTT.

The rearrangement uses TRBV19 and TRBJ2-1; weak D call: TRBD2 (6 bases). Germline V gene data show CDR1 as LNHDA and CDR2 as SQIVND (reference sequence). CDR3 length: 16 amino acids. Trimming pared 2 bases from V and 1 base from J, leaving 12 bases between. The CDR3 loop reads CASSISGAGSYNEQFF. In DNA, the CDR3 is TGTGCCAGTAGTATATCGGGAGCAGGTTCCTACAATGAGCAGTTCTTC.

V is TRBV6-2 or TRBV6-3 and J is TRBJ2-2; the D is unclear. The CDR3 has 15 residues. The V gene's germline CDR1 is MNHEY and CDR2 SVGEGT. Trimming cost V 2 bases and J 4 bases, with 11 bases left between them. The CDR3 nucleotides are TGTGCCAGCAGTTACGGTGGAGTCGGCACCGGGGAGCTGTTTTTT. Protein sequence: CASSYGGVGTGELFF.